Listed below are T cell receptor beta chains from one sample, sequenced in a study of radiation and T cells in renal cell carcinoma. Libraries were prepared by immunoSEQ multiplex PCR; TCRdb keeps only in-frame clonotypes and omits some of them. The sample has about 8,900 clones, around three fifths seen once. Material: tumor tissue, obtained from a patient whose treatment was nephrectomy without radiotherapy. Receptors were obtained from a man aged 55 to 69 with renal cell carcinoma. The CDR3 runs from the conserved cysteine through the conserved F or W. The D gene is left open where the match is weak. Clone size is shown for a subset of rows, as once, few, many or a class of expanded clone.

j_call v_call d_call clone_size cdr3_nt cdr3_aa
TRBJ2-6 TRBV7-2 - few TGTGCCAGCAGCTTAGGCAGGGATGGGGCCAACGTCCTGACTTTC CASSLGRDGANVLTF
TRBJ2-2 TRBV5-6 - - TGTGCCAGCAGCCTCCTTTCGGGGCCCGGGGAGCTGTTTTTT CASSLLSGPGELFF
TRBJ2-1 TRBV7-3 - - TGTGCCAGCAGCCGAGGCATTGGGGCCTTAGAACGGGGTGAGCAGTTCTTC CASSRGIGALERGEQFF
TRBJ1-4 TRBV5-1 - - TGCGCCAGCAGCAGGGAAGGGACCGATGAAAAACTGTTTTTT CASSREGTDEKLFF
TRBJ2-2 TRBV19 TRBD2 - TGTGCCAGTAGTCTAAGGACTAGCGAAATTACCGGGGAGCTGTTTTTT CASSLRTSEITGELFF
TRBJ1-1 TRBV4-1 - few TGCGCCAGCAGCCCCGACCCGGGACGGCCGATGAACACTGAAGCTTTCTTT CASSPDPGRPMNTEAFF
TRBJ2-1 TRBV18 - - TGTGCCAGCTCACGGATAGTTCAGGGTGAGCAGTTCTTC CASSRIVQGEQFF
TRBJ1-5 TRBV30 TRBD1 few TGTGCCTGGGGACAGGGGCCCTATCAGCCCCAGCATTTT CAWGQGPYQPQHF
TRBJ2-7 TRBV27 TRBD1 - TGTGCCAGCAGCCCGGGACAGGACTCCTACGAGCAGTACTTC CASSPGQDSYEQYF
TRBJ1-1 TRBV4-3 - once TGCGCCAGCAGCCAAGAGGTAACGTCGCGAACTGAAGCTTTCTTT CASSQEVTSRTEAFF
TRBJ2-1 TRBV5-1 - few TGCGCCAGCAGCTTGTTTACCGTCGATGAGCAGTTCTTC CASSLFTVDEQFF
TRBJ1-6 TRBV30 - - TGTGCCTGGAGCGGACAGACCTATAATTCACCCCTCCACTTT CAWSGQTYNSPLHF
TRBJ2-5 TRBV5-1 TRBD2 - TGCGCCAGCAGCTTCTTGCCGCGCGGGGGGGCGGAGACCCAGTACTTC CASSFLPRGGAETQYF
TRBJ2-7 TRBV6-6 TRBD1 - TGTGCCAGCAGTTACGAGGGACAGGGGTTTGGTGAGCAGTACTTC CASSYEGQGFGEQYF
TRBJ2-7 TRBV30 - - TGTGCCGGACGGGGAGGGGGCGAGCAGTACTTC CAGRGGGEQYF
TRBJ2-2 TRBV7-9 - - TGTGCCAGCAGCTCTCCCCGGGGGGCGCAGGGGGAGCTGTTTTTT CASSSPRGAQGELFF
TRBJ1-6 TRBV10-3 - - TGTGCCATCAGTGACAGGGGAAACTCACCCCTCCACTTT CAISDRGNSPLHF
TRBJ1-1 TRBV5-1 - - TGCGCCAGCAGCCTGACAGGCCTCCAGAGGGAAGACACTGAAGCTTTCTTT CASSLTGLQREDTEAFF
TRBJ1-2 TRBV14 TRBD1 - TGTGCCAGCAGCCAAGTCGGCCTTAACAGGGGACTGAACTATGGCTACACCTTC CASSQVGLNRGLNYGYTF
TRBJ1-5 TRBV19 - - TGTGCCAGTAGTATAGGGGCAACCTTCAATCAGCCCCAGCATTTT CASSIGATFNQPQHF
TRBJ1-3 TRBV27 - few TGTGCCAGCAGTTTCTCTGTTGGAAACACCATATATTTT CASSFSVGNTIYF
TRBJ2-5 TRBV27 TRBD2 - TGTGCCAGCAGTGAGCGGGGGGGTGCGGCTCTCCGCACGTACTTC CASSERGGAALRTYF
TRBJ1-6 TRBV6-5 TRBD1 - TGTGCCAGCAGCGGGACAGGGTCTGGCTCACCCCTCCACTTT CASSGTGSGSPLHF
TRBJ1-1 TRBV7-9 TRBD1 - TGTGCCAGCAGCTCGGGACAGCTACTGCTTGGTGAAGCTTTCTTT CASSSGQLLLGEAFF
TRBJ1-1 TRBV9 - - TGTGCCAGCAGCGCGGACGGAATTAACACTGAAGCTTTCTTT CASSADGINTEAFF
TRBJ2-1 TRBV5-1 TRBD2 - TGCGCCAGCAGCTTATCCACTAGCGGGGGTTACGACAATGAGCAGTTCTTC CASSLSTSGGYDNEQFF
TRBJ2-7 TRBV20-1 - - TGCAGTGCTAGTTCATACGAGCAGTACTTC CSASSYEQYF
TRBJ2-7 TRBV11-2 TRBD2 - TGTGCCAGCAGCTCCTTAGCGGGAGTGGTCACCGAGCAGTACTTC CASSSLAGVVTEQYF
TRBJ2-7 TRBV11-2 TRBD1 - TGTGCCAGCAGCCTAGACAGGGGCATGTGGTACGAGCAGTACTTC CASSLDRGMWYEQYF
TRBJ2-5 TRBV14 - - TGTGCCAGCAGCCAAGTCCCGGGACTTACCCAGTACTTC CASSQVPGLTQYF
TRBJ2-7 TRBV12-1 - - TGTGCCAGCAGCTTTGAGGGACAGGGGGTGGCTAGCGGGAGGCACGAGCAGTACTTC CASSFEGQGVASGRHEQYF
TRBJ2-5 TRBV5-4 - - TGTGCCAGCAGCTCCCGCAGGTCGGGGGAGACCCAGTACTTC CASSSRRSGETQYF
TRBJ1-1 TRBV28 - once TGTGCCAGCAGTCTTATTACCGTAACCCGGACTGAAGCTTTCTTT CASSLITVTRTEAFF
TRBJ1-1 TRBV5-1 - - TGCGCCAGCAGCGATGCGCGTCCTGACACTGAAGCTTTCTTT CASSDARPDTEAFF
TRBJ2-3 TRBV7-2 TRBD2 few TGTGCCAGCAGCTTAGCGTTGGCGGGAGGGACAGATACGCAGTATTTT CASSLALAGGTDTQYF
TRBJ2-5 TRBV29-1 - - TGCAGCGTTGAAGACCCGGTTGCCCGCGGGACCCAGTACTTC CSVEDPVARGTQYF
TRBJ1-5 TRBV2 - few TGTGCCAGCAGCTACGACGGGGTTAGAAGCAATCAGCCCCAGCATTTT CASSYDGVRSNQPQHF
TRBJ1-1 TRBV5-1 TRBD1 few TGCGCCAGCTCCTGGACAGGGGTGAACACTGAAGCTTTCTTT CASSWTGVNTEAFF
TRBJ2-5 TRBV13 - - TGTGCCAGCAGCTTTCGGCCAACACAAGAGACCCAGTACTTC CASSFRPTQETQYF
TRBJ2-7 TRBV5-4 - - TGCGCCAGCAGCCAAGGGGCAGAGCCGTCCGAGCAGTACTTC CASSQGAEPSEQYF
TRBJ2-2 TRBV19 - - TGTGCCAGTAGTCCAGGCACCGGGGAGCTGTTTTTT CASSPGTGELFF
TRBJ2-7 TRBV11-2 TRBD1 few TGTGCCAGCAGCCATGCCGGGACAGCCTACGAGCAGTACTTC CASSHAGTAYEQYF
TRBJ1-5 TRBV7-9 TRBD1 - TGTGCCACCCAACAGGGGGAGGGCAATCAGCCCCAGCATTTT CATQQGEGNQPQHF
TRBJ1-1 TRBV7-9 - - TGTGCCAGCAGCTTGTTTCTTACTGTGAACACTGAAGCTTTCTTT CASSLFLTVNTEAFF
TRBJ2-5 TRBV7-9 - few TGTGCCAGCAGCTTGGAGGGTCCCGAGACCCAGTACTTC CASSLEGPETQYF
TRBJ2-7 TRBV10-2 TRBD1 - TGCGCCAGCAGGGACAGGGATCGGACCTACGAGCAGTACTTC CASRDRDRTYEQYF
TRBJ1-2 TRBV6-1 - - TGTGCCAGCAGTGAAGGGCGGGGGGCGGATGGCTACACCTTC CASSEGRGADGYTF
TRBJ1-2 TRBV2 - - TGTGCCAGCAGGCGGGGCTTGGGCCGTGATGGCTACACCTTC CASRRGLGRDGYTF
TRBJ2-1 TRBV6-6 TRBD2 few TGTGCCAGCTCTAGCGGGGGGGGTAACAATGAGCAGTTCTTC CASSSGGGNNEQFF
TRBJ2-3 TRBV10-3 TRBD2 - TGTGCCATCAGCCCCGGACTAGCGGGCACAGATACGCAGTATTTT CAISPGLAGTDTQYF
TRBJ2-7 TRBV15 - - TGTGCCACCAGCAGCCAACAGGCTCTCGGGGAGCAGTACTTC CATSSQQALGEQYF
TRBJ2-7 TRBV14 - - TGTGCCAGCAGCCACTTGAGCCGGGACATGAACTACGAGCAGTACTTC CASSHLSRDMNYEQYF